This T cell receptor (beta chain) was captured by sequencing in a study of blood T cell repertoires in COVID-19 (dated by TCRdb to between 2020 and 2021). The study in broad terms: Samples from collaborators originated in the United States, Italy and Spain and spanned both the acute and convalescent phases of COVID-19. Samples were obtained from the ongoing ImmuneRACE study (first 160 participants) and from roughly 1,300 subjects provided by 6 global collaborators. The repertoires were released in a freely available public database meant as a resource for research on the immune response to SARS-CoV-2. The material from the prospective study consisted of cDNA or gDNA derived from T cells, B-cell-depleted T cells, or PBMCs. The dataset comprised deeply sampled blood TCRbeta repertoires from subjects exposed to, actively infected with, or recovered from COVID-19. Nearly every sample came with metadata listing a de-identified subject ID, COVID-19 status, age in years and sex. Where HLA class I and class II types were available, the types were taken from metadata supplied by the sample provider, not from assay-based typing. Broad study findings and their caveats: The amount of clinical and demographic metadata varied by source and participant and was provided uncurated.

Comments on this clone: Which antigen it targets is not known. Per-nucleotide qualities are absent, and no much larger clonotype sits a single base away.

One collaborating source in Seattle enrolled patients while the patients were actively infected and followed the patients over time throughout the course of disease. Collaborating institutions collected whole blood in K2EDTA tubes following their own protocols. For TCRbeta analysis, collaborator samples were shipped as frozen whole blood, as isolated PBMCs, or as DNA extracted from either sample type. V gives up 0 bases and J gives up 9 bases, and the segment between their germline ends measures 9 bases. CDR1 LGHNA and CDR2 YSLEER were looked up in the germline V gene. Reading from cysteine to phenylalanine, the CDR3 counts 13 amino acids. The DNA shown is the 39-base CDR3, in frame from base 1. TCRbeta CDR3 regions were amplified from genomic DNA using the immunoSEQ Assay, a bias-controlled multiplex PCR. The study's processing was this. Nucleated cell counts per sample were estimated from amplification of reference gene primers within the assay. To quantify the absolute abundance of each unique TCRbeta CDR3 rearrangement, sequence reads were collapsed and filtered. For each sample, productive Simpson clonality was calculated as the square root of Simpson's diversity index across productive rearrangements. TCRdb took this table from immuneACCESS and kept in-frame rearrangements with V and J called. Such tables lack part of the clones; where checked against another copy, unresolved V genes explain under half of the gap, and the rest is unexplained. V and J calls and clone size are given by that table; D and trimming were obtained from the DNA. This sample has roughly 350,000 clones in its table, and about 89% of those were observed once. The ten largest clones capture more than 9% of the sample.

Rearrangement joined TRBV4-3 to TRBJ2-1; tentative D gene TRBD2, with 6 bases matching. Sample: peripheral blood. This receptor was taken from a woman in her twenties or thirties with COVID-19, enrolled during active disease. The DNA sequence follows: TGCGCCAGCAGCCAAGATGGGGGGAGTGAGCAGTTCTTC. Its amino acids are CASSQDGGSEQFF.